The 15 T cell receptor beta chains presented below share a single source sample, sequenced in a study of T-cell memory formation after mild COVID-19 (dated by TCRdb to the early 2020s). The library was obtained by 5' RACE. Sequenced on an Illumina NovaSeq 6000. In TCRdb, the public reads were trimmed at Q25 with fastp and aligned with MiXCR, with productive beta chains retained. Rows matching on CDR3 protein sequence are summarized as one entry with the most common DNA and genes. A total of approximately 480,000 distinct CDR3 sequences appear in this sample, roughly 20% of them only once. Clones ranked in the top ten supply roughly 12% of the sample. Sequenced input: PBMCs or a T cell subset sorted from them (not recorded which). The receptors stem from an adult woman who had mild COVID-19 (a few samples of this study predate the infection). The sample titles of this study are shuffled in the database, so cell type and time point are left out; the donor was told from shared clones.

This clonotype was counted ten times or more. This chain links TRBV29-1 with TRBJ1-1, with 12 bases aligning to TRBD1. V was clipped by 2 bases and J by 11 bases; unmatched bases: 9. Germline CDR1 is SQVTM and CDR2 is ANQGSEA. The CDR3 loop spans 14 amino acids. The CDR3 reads CSVEFGTGGLDAFF. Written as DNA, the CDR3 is TGCAGCGTTGAATTTGGGACAGGGGGCTTGGATGCTTTCTTT.

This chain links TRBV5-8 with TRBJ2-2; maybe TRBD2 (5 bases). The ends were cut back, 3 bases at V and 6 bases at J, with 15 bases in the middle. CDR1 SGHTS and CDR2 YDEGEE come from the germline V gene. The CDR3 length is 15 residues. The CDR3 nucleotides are TGTGCCAGCAGCTCCAGGTCGGGGAGTTCCGGGGAGCTGTTTTTT. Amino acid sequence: CASSSRSGSSGELFF.

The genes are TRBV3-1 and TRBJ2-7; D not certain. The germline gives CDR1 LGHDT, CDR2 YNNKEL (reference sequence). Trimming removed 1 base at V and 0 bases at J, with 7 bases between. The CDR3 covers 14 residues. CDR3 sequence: CASSQVPTSYEQYF. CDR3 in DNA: TGTGCCAGCAGCCAAGTTCCCACCTCCTACGAGCAGTACTTC.

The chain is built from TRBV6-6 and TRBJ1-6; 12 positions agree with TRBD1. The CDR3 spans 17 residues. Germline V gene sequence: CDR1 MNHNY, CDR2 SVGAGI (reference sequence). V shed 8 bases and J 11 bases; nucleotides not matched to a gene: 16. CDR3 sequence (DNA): TGTGCCAGCGGCCCCCGCCCGGGACAGGGGGCAGTGGCACCCCTCCACTTT. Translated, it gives CASGPRPGQGAVAPLHF.

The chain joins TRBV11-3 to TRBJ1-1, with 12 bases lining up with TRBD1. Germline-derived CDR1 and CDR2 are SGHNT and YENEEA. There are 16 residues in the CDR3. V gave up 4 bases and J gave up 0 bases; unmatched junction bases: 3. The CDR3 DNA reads TGTGCCAGCAGCTCCGGGACAGGGGGCTTGAACACTGAAGCTTTCTTT. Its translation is CASSSGTGGLNTEAFF. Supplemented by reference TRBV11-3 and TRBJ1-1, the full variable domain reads EAGVVQSPRYKIIEKKQPVAFWCNPISGHNTLYWYLQNLGQGPELLIRYENEEAVDDSQLPKDRFSAERLKGVDSTLKIQPAELGDSAVYLCASSSGTGGLNTEAFFGQGTRLTVV.

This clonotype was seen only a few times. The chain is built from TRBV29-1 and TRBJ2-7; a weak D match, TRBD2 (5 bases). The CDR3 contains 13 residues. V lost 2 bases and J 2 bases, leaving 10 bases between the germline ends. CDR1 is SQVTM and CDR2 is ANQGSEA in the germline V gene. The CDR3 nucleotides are TGCAGCGTTGAATCGGGGAACCCCTACGAGCAGTACTTC. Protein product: CSVESGNPYEQYF.

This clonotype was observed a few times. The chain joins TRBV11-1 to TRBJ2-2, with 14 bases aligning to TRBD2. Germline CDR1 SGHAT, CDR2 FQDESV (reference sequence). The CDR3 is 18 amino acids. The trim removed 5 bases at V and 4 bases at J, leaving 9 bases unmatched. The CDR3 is CASSHRLAGGPSTGELFF. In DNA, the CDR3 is TGTGCCAGCAGCCACAGACTAGCGGGGGGGCCGAGCACCGGGGAGCTGTTTTTT.

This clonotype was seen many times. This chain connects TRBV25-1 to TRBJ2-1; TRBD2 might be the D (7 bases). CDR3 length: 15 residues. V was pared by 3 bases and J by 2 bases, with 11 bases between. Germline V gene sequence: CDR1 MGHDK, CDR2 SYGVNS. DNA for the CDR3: TGTGCCAGCAGTGATTCGGGGGGCGCCTACAATGAGCAGTTCTTC. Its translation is CASSDSGGAYNEQFF.

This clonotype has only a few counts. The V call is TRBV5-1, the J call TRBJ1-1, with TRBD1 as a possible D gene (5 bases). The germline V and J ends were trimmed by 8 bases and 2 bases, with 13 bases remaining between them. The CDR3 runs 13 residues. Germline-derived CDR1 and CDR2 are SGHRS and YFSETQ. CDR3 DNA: TGCGCCAGTACTACAGGAGCTAACACTGAAGCTTTCTTT. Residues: CASTTGANTEAFF.

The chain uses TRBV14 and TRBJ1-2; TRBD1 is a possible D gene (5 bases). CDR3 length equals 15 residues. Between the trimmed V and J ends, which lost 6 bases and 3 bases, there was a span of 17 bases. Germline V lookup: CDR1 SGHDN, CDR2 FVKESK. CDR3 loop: CASRLRTGTDYGYTF. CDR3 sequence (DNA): TGTGCCAGCAGACTCCGGACCGGGACGGACTATGGCTACACCTTC. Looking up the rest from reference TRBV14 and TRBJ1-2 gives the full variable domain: EAGVTQFPSHSVIEKGQTVTLRCDPISGHDNLYWYRRVMGKEIKFLLHFVKESKQDESGMPNNRFLAERTGGTYSTLKVQPAELEDSGVYFCASRLRTGTDYGYTFGSGTRLTVV.

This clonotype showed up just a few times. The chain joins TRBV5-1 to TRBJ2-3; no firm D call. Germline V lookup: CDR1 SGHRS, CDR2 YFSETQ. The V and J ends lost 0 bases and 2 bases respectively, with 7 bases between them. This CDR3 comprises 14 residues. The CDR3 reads CASSLEESTDTQYF. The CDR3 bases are TGCGCCAGCAGCTTGGAGGAGTCCACAGATACGCAGTATTTT.

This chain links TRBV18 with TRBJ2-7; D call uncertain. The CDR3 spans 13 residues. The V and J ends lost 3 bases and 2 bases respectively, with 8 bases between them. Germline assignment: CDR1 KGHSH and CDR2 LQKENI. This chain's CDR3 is CASSPGSTYEQYF. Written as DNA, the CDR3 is TGTGCCAGCTCACCGGGATCCACCTACGAGCAGTACTTC.

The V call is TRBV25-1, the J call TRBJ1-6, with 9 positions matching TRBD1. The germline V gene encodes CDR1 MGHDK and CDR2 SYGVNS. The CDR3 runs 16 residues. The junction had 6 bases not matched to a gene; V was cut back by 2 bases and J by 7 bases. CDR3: CASSEDRGLRNSPLHF. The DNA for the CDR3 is TGTGCCAGCAGTGAAGACAGGGGGTTGAGGAATTCACCCCTCCACTTT.

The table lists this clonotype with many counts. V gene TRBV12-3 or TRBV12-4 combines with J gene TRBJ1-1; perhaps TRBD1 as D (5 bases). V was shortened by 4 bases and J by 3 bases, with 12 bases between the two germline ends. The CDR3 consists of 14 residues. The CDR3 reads CASSSQQADTEAFF. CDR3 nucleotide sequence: TGTGCCAGCAGTTCTCAACAGGCGGACACTGAAGCTTTCTTT.

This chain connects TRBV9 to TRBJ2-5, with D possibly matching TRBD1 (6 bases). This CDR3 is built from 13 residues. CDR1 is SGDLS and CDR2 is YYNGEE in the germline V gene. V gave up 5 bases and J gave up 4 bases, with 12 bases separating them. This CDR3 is CASSEQGTETQYF. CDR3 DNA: TGTGCCAGCAGTGAACAGGGTACAGAGACCCAGTACTTC. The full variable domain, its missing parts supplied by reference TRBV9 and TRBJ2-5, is DSGVTQTPKHLITATGQRVTLRCSPRSGDLSVYWYQQSLDQGLQFLIQYYNGEERAKGNILERFSAQQFPDLHSELNLSSLELGDSALYFCASSEQGTETQYFGPGTRLLVL.